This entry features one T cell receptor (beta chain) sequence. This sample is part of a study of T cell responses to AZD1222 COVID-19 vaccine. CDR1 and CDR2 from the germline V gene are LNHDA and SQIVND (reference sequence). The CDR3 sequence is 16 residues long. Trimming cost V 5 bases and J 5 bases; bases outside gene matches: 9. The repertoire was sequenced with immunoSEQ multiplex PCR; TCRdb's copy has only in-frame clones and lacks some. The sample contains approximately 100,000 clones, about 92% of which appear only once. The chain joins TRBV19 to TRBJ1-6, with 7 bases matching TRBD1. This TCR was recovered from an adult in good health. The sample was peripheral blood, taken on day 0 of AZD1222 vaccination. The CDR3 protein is CASSVAGGWDNSPLHF. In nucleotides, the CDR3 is TGTGCCAGTAGTGTAGCAGGGGGTTGGGATAATTCACCCCTCCACTTT. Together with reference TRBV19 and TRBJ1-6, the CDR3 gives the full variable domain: DGGITQSPKYLFRKEGQNVTLSCEQNLNHDAMYWYRQDPGQGLRLIYYSQIVNDFQKGDIAEGYSVSREKKESFPLTVTSAQKNPTAFYLCASSVAGGWDNSPLHFGNGTRLTVT.